This T cell receptor (beta chain) was obtained from a study of cytomegalovirus exposure and HLA in healthy donors. Study results and caveats: The authors judged a highly shared variant cluster likely a sequencing artifact.

In the case of this clone: The antigen is undetermined.

The study ran its PCR with 60 Vbeta and 13 Jbeta primers. This table comes from immunoSEQ multiplex PCR, and its TCRdb copy is limited to in-frame clones, with some not included. The sample includes 160,000 or so clones, 70% to 85% of them seen just once. Germline V gene sequence: CDR1 SGHNT, CDR2 YENEEA. V was clipped by 4 bases and J by 4 bases, with 7 bases between them. The CDR3 is 13 residues long. Sequenced: PBMCs. The clonotype comes from a man between 35 and 55 years old in good health and CMV-seronegative. The rearrangement uses TRBV11-3 and TRBJ2-2; perhaps TRBD2 as D (5 bases). DNA of the CDR3: TGTGCCAGCAGCTCTACTAGCACCGGGGAGCTGTTTTTT. This translates into CASSSTSTGELFF.